This TCR beta chain stems from a study of OX40 agonist ivuxolimab in advanced cancers. Study summary: Previous treatment with anti-PD-1, anti-PD-L1 or anti-CTLA-4 therapy was allowed; 40% had received some.

Germline CDR1 SQVTM, CDR2 ANQGSEA. Trimming removed 0 bases from V and 0 bases from J, with 10 bases in between. The CDR3 length is 15 residues. Produced via immunoSEQ multiplex PCR; TCRdb's table is partial and in-frame only. The repertoire has about 14,000 clones, 87% of them found once; the top ten carry about 6.3%. The V gene is TRBV29-1, the J gene TRBJ2-3, with D possibly being TRBD1 or TRBD2 (5 bases each). The receptor comes from an adult with an advanced solid tumor such as melanoma, head and neck, liver or kidney cancer. The specimen was CD4+ or CD8+ T cells sorted from blood, collected in a trial of the OX40 agonist ivuxolimab. CDR3 DNA: TGCAGCGTTGAAGAAATGAGGGGCAGCACAGATACGCAGTATTTT. This sequence encodes CSVEEMRGSTDTQYF.